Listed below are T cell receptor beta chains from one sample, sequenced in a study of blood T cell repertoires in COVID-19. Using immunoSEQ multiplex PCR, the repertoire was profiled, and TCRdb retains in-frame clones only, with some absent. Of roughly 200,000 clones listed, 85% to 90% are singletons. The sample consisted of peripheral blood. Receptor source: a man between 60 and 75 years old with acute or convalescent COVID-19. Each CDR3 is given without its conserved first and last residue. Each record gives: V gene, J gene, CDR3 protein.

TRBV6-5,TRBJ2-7,ASSYSAQQTYEQY
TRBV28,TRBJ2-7,ASSQGEYEQY
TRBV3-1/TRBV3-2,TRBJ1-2,ASSIEKLNYGYT
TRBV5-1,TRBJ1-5,ASSVGGQVNQPQH
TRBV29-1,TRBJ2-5,SVALGQVGGAQY
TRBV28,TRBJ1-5,ASSPPRMLQPQH
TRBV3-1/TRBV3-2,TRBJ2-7,ASSQLISGVGEQY
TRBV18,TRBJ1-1,ASSRQMNTEAF
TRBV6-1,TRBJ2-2,ASSEGLANTGELF
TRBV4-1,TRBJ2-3,ASSQDLRGASTDTQY
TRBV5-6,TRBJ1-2,ASSHWTGVNYGYT
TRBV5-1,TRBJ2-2,ASSLVSGRDGELF
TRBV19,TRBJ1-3,ASTLGGSGNTIY
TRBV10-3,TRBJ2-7,AIKDRGYEQY
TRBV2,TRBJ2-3,ASSVYLSDTQY
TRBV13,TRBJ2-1,AITTSGALNEQF
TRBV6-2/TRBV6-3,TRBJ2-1,ASSYSRLAGGAEKF
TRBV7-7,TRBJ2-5,ASSLGTAAEETQY
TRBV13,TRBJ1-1,ASSLRGSSAEAF
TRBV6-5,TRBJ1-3,ASSYSLRDSGNTIY
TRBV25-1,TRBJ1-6,ASRGQTGLKNSPLH
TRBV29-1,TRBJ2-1,SVAGQTNEQF
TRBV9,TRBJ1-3,ASSVTDRSSGNTIY
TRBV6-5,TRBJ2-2,ASSYSGGLSGELF
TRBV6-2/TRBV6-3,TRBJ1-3,ASSFFPRTGSGNTIY
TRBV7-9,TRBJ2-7,ASSLAGGGPSTSGYEQY
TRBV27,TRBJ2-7,ASSTTGTGLNEQY
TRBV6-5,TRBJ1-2,ASSYLRQGPAGYT
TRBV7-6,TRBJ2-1,ASSLGGGASYNEQF
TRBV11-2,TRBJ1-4,ASSFDRNNEKLF
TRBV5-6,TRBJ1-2,ASSQDLRRTGGANYGYT
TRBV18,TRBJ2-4,ASSPGAKNIQY
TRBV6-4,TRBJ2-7,ANLGGQGSYEQY
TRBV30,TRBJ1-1,AWSVPGQGNTEAF
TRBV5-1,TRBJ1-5,ASSPETGSNQPQH
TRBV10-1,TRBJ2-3,ASSGGAGLAGASTDTQY
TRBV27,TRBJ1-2,ASSFSPGHPMDYGYT
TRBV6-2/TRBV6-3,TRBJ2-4,ASSYSADSLAKNIQY
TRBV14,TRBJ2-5,ASSRNLLAGQETQY
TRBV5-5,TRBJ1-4,ASSRGQGMSGDEKLF
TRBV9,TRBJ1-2,ASSPGGQGNYGYT
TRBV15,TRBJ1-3,ATSRDLPLSGNTIY
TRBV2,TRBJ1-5,ASSDLETGGNPIDQPQH
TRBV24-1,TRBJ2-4,ATTFRWTGSNIQY
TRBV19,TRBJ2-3,ASSGGQGAADTQY